The next 12 T cell receptor beta chains were all read from a single sample in a study of T cell responses to AZD1222 COVID-19 vaccine. The data were produced by immunoSEQ multiplex PCR, yet TCRdb's version contains in-frame clones alone and is incomplete. Of around 99,000 clones in the sample, about nine tenths were seen once. Here the sequenced sample was peripheral blood, taken on day 0 of AZD1222 vaccination. These receptors were obtained from an adult in good health.

This chain links TRBV5-4 with TRBJ1-2; D is unclear. Per the germline V gene, CDR1 is SGHNT and CDR2 is YYREEE (reference sequence). The V end was cut by 3 bases, the J end by 7 bases, with 7 bases between. CDR3 length equals 11 residues. The DNA of the CDR3 is TGTGCCAGCAGCTCCTATGGTGGCTACACCTTC. Translated, it gives CASSSYGGYTF.

The chain recombines TRBV27 with TRBJ2-5; D is unclear. With 4 bases removed from V and 4 bases from J, the gap between germline ends came to 19 bases. The CDR3 is made up of 16 amino acids. Germline CDR1 MNHEY, CDR2 SMNVEV (reference sequence). Written as DNA, the CDR3 is TGTGCCAGCAGTTCACCCGCTGGGCCCACCCCAGAGACCCAGTACTTC. Amino acid sequence: CASSSPAGPTPETQYF.

The chain recombines TRBV4-3 with TRBJ2-1, with unresolved D. The CDR3 is made up of 16 amino acids. V was trimmed by 0 bases and J by 3 bases, leaving 12 bases between them. CDR1 and CDR2 (germline): LGHNA, YSLEER. The CDR3 loop reads CASSQEEGPIYNEQFF. As DNA, the CDR3 is TGCGCCAGCAGCCAAGAGGAAGGACCAATCTACAATGAGCAGTTCTTC.

This chain links TRBV11-2 with TRBJ1-5, with D possibly matching TRBD1 (6 bases). V lost 0 bases and J lost 0, with 21 bases in between. There are 20 residues in the CDR3. Germline CDR1 reads SGHAT; CDR2 reads FQNNGV. The CDR3 sequence: CASSLDPVVRGDPSNQPQHF. The DNA for the CDR3 is TGTGCCAGCAGCTTAGACCCCGTTGTAAGGGGGGATCCTAGCAATCAGCCCCAGCATTTT.

The chain recombines TRBV27 with TRBJ1-5; the D is unclear. Germline lookup yields CDR1 MNHEY and CDR2 SMNVEV (reference sequence). Trimming took 0 bases from V and 6 from J, leaving 15 bases between them. The CDR3 has 16 amino acids. The CDR3 DNA sequence: TGTGCCAGCAGTTTATCTTGGGGTGAGGCTAGTCAGCCCCAGCATTTT. Translated: CASSLSWGEASQPQHF.

The chain has TRBV18 and TRBJ1-1; D possibly corresponds to TRBD1 (5 bases). This CDR3 region has 15 residues. Looked up from germline, CDR1 is KGHSH and CDR2 is LQKENI. The germline V and J ends were trimmed by 0 bases and 1 base, with 9 bases remaining between them. The CDR3 bases are TGTGCCAGCTCACCACCGTCCGGGGGGAACACTGAAGCTTTCTTT. Translating it yields CASSPPSGGNTEAFF.

The chain recombines TRBV10-3 with TRBJ2-7; 11 nucleotides match TRBD2. Germline lookup yields CDR1 ENHRY and CDR2 SYGVKD. J gave up 2 bases and V 3 bases, and 3 bases lay outside the gene matches. The CDR3 totals 15 residues. In nucleotides, the CDR3 is TGTGCCATCAGTGAAAGTAGCGGGAGGGCCTACGAGCAGTACTTC. Its protein product is CAISESSGRAYEQYF.

The chain uses TRBV5-6 and TRBJ2-3; D remains ambiguous. The V gene lost 1 base and the J gene lost 1 base, with 13 bases spanning the gap. The germline V gene has CDR1 SGHDT and CDR2 YYEEEE. The CDR3 length is 16 residues. The CDR3 bases are TGTGCCAGCAGCTTGACTCTGTCACGGGGCACAGATACGCAGTATTTT. Translating it yields CASSLTLSRGTDTQYF.

V gene TRBV7-9 combines with J gene TRBJ2-1, with TRBD1 as a possible D gene (5 bases). V was clipped by 5 bases and J by 3 bases, with 14 bases between them. Germline values: CDR1 SEHNR, CDR2 FQNEAQ (reference sequence). This CDR3 is built from 15 residues. The CDR3 DNA reads TGTGCCAGCAGCCGCCCACAGGCCCTCTACAATGAGCAGTTCTTC. This gives the protein CASSRPQALYNEQFF. The complete variable domain, with remaining parts taken from reference TRBV7-9 and TRBJ2-1, reads DTGVSQNPRHKITKRGQNVTFRCDPISEHNRLYWYRQTLGQGPEFLTYFQNEAQLEKSRLLSDRFSAERPKGSFSTLEIQRTEQGDSAMYLCASSRPQALYNEQFFGPGTRLTVL.

With regard to this clone: The same CDR3 can be traced to other DNA sequences in this sample. The rearrangement links TRBV27 to TRBJ1-2; no clear D gene. Trimming shortened V by 4 bases and J by 11 bases, and 20 bases separated the two germline ends. This CDR3 contains 14 residues. From germline, CDR1 is MNHEY and CDR2 SMNVEV (reference sequence). The CDR3 region is CASSWLPTGSGYTF. Here the CDR3 DNA reads TGTGCCAGCAGTTGGCTACCTACGGGATCCGGTTACACCTTC.

V and J are TRBV4-1 and TRBJ1-2; the D is unclear. Trimming removed 1 base from V and 5 bases from J, with 17 bases in between. CDR1 is MGHRA and CDR2 is YSYEKL in the germline V gene. The CDR3 has 16 amino acids. CDR3 sequence (DNA): TGCGCCAGCAGCCAAGGGGTTGTGGGGATGGAATATGGCTACACCTTC. It encodes CASSQGVVGMEYGYTF.

The rearrangement joins TRBV27 to TRBJ2-7; possibly TRBD2 for D (6 bases). The CDR3 length is 15 residues. Germline-derived CDR1 and CDR2 are MNHEY and SMNVEV (reference sequence). Between the trimmed V and J ends, which lost 5 bases and 6 bases, there was a span of 20 bases. In DNA, the CDR3 is TGTGCCAGCAGTCCCCCCGCGGGAAACCCGGGCGAGCAGTACTTC. Translated: CASSPPAGNPGEQYF.